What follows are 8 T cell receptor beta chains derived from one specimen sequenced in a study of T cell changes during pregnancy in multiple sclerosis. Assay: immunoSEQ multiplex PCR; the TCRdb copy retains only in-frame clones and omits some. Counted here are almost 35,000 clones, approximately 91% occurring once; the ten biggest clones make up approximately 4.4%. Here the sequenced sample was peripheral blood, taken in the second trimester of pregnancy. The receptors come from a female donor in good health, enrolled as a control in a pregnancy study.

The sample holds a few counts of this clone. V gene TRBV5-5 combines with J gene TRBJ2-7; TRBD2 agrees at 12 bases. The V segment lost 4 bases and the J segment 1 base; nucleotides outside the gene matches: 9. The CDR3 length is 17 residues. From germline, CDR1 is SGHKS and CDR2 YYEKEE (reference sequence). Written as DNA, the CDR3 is TGTGCCAGCAGCCCTATTCGACTAGCGGGGGAATCCTACGAGCAGTACTTC. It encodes CASSPIRLAGESYEQYF.

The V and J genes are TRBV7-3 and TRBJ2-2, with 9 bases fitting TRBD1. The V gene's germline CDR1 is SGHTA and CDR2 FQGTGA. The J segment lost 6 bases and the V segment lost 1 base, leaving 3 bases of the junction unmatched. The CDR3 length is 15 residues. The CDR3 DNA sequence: TGTGCCAGCAGCTTAAGAGGGACAGGGCCCGGGGAGCTGTTTTTT. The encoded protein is CASSLRGTGPGELFF.

The CDR3 is CASSVVGGGNHEKLFF. Here the CDR3 DNA reads TGTGCCAGCAGCGTAGTTGGCGGGGGGAACCACGAAAAACTGTTTTTT. This chain uses TRBV9 with TRBJ1-4; TRBD1 might be the D (5 bases). Germline CDR1 is SGDLS and CDR2 is YYNGEE. This CDR3 is built from 16 residues. V gave up 0 bases and J gave up 8 bases, with 17 bases separating them.

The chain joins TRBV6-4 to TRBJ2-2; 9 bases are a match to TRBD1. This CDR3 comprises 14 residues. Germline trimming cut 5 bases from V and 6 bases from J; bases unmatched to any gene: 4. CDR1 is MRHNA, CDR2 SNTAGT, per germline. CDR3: CASSPGTGSGELFF. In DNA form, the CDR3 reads TGTGCCAGCAGTCCCGGGACAGGGTCCGGGGAGCTGTTTTTT.

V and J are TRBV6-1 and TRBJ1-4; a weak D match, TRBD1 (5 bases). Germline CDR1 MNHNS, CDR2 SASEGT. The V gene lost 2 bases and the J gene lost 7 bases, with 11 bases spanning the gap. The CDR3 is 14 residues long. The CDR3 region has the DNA TGTGCCAGCAGTGAAAGGGGCGCAGGTGAAAAACTGTTTTTT. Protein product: CASSERGAGEKLFF.

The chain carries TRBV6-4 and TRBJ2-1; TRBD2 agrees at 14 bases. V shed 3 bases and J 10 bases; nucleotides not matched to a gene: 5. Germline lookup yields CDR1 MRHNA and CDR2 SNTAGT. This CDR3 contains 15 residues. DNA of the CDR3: TGTGCCAGCAGTGAGAGACTAGCGGGGGGGGACGAGCAGTTCTTC. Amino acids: CASSERLAGGDEQFF.

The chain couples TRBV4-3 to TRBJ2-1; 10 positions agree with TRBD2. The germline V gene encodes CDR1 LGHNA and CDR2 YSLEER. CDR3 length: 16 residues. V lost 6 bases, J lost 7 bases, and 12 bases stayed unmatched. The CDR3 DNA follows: TGCGCCAGCAGTCCCGGAGCGGGGGGGCGACAAAATGAGCAGTTCTTC. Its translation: CASSPGAGGRQNEQFF.

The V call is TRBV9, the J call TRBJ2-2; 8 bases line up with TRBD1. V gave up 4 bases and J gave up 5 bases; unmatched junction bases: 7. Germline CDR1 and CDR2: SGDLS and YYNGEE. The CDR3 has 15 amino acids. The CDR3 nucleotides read TGTGCCAGCAGCTTCGGACAGGGTCGGACCGGGGAGCTGTTTTTT. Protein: CASSFGQGRTGELFF.